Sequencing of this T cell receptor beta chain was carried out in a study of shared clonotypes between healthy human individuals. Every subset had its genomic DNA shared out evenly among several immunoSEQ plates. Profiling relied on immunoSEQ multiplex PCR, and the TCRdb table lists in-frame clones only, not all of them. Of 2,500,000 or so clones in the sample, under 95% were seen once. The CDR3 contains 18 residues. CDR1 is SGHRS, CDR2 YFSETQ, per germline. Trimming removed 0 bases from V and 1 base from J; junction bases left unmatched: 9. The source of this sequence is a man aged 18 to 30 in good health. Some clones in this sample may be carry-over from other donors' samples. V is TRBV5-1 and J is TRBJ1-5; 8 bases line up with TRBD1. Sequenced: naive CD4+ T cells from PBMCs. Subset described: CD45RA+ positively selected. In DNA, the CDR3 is TGCGCCAGCAGCTTGGTATTGTGGCAGGGGGCGAGCAATCAGCCCCAGCATTTT. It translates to CASSLVLWQGASNQPQHF.